These 25 T cell receptor beta chains were sequenced from one sample in a study of blood T cell repertoires in COVID-19. Sequencing used immunoSEQ multiplex PCR; TCRdb keeps in-frame clones, though not all of them. The table lists 55,000 to 85,000 clones, 88% of them singletons. The specimen sequenced was peripheral blood. All receptors come from a human donor in a cohort sampled during active COVID-19.

The V and J genes are TRBV4-2 and TRBJ2-1; TRBD2 matches 10 bases. Looked up from germline, CDR1 is LGHNA and CDR2 is YNFKEQ. Germline trimming cut 0 bases from V and 9 bases from J; bases unmatched to any gene: 11. The CDR3 contains 17 residues. CDR3 sequence (DNA): TGTGCCAGCAGCCAAGAGGCTAGCGGGAGACTAAAGGGTGAGCAGTTCTTC. As protein: CASSQEASGRLKGEQFF.

This clone was observed once. The chain combines TRBV5-6 with TRBJ2-2; 12 bases agree with TRBD2. The CDR3 spans 18 residues. The V and J ends lost 2 bases and 3 bases, in that order; junction bases with no gene match: 8. The V gene's germline CDR1 is SGHDT and CDR2 YYEEEE. Here the CDR3 DNA reads TGTGCCAGCAGCTTTGGACTAGCGGGAAGGGTCGACACCGGGGAGCTGTTTTTT. This codes for CASSFGLAGRVDTGELFF.

The CDR3 DNA reads as TGTGCCAGCAGCTCTACTAGCGCGAGCACAGATACGCAGTATTTT. Protein: CASSSTSASTDTQYF. This chain connects TRBV7-2 to TRBJ2-3, with TRBD2 identical over 7 bases. J was trimmed by 0 bases and V by 4 bases; bases with no gene match: 4. Germline V gene lookup returns CDR1 SGHTA and CDR2 FQGNSA. The CDR3 totals 15 residues.

The V gene is TRBV19, the J gene TRBJ2-3; tentatively, D is TRBD2 (5 bases). V was pared by 5 bases and J by 5 bases, with 17 bases between. In germline, CDR1 is LNHDA, CDR2 SQIVND (reference sequence). The CDR3 has 15 residues. The CDR3 region is CASSPNGPGEDTQYF. CDR3 nucleotide sequence: TGTGCCAGTAGTCCAAATGGCCCCGGGGAAGATACGCAGTATTTT. Full variable domain (missing parts from reference TRBV19 and TRBJ2-3): DGGITQSPKYLFRKEGQNVTLSCEQNLNHDAMYWYRQDPGQGLRLIYYSQIVNDFQKGDIAEGYSVSREKKESFPLTVTSAQKNPTAFYLCASSPNGPGEDTQYFGPGTRLTVL.

V is TRBV7-2 and J is TRBJ1-5; 8 bases fit TRBD1. The CDR3 runs to 13 residues. Trimming removed 6 bases from V and 6 bases from J; junction bases left unmatched: 4. Germline CDR1 and CDR2: SGHTA and FQGNSA. As DNA, the CDR3 is TGTGCCAGCAGGGCAGGGGGCTTTCAGCCCCAGCATTTT. This encodes CASRAGGFQPQHF. Together with reference TRBV7-2 and TRBJ1-5, the CDR3 gives the full variable domain: GAGVSQSPSNKVTEKGKDVELRCDPISGHTALYWYRQSLGQGLEFLIYFQGNSAPDKSGLPSDRFSAERTGGSVSTLTIQRTQQEDSAVYLCASRAGGFQPQHFGDGTRLSIL.

The chain carries TRBV5-1 and TRBJ2-1; TRBD2 matches at 8 bases. CDR3 length: 18 residues. Looked up from germline, CDR1 is SGHRS and CDR2 is YFSETQ. After removal of 3 bases from V and 5 bases from J, the junction contained 16 bases not matched to a gene. The CDR3 here is CASSWAPSGGANNNEQFF. DNA for the CDR3: TGCGCCAGCAGCTGGGCCCCCAGCGGGGGAGCGAACAACAATGAGCAGTTCTTC.

The chain carries TRBV2 and TRBJ2-7, with 7 nucleotides matching TRBD1. J was trimmed by 6 bases and V by 3 bases; bases with no gene match: 8. CDR1 is SNHLY and CDR2 is FYNNEI in the germline V gene. The CDR3 contains 14 residues. This CDR3 reads CASSEATGRSEQYF. CDR3 DNA sequence: TGTGCCAGCAGTGAGGCGACAGGGCGATCCGAGCAGTACTTC.

A single count supports this clone. The J gene is TRBJ2-3, the V gene TRBV5-1; TRBD2 is a possible D gene (5 bases). Germline CDR1 reads SGHRS; CDR2 reads YFSETQ. This CDR3 comprises 13 residues. The V end lost 4 bases, the J end lost 4 bases, and 10 bases lay between the germline ends. The CDR3 region is CASSPSGSDTQYF. The DNA of the CDR3 is TGCGCCAGCAGCCCCAGCGGTTCAGATACGCAGTATTTT. The complete variable domain, with remaining parts taken from reference TRBV5-1 and TRBJ2-3, reads KAGVTQTPRYLIKTRGQQVTLSCSPISGHRSVSWYQQTPGQGLQFLFEYFSETQRNKGNFPGRFSGRQFSNSRSEMNVSTLELGDSALYLCASSPSGSDTQYFGPGTRLTVL.

The V gene is TRBV19, the J gene TRBJ2-3, with D unresolved. The CDR3 runs to 13 residues. Looked up from germline, CDR1 is LNHDA and CDR2 is SQIVND (reference sequence). Trimming removed 4 bases from V and 4 bases from J, with 9 bases in between. DNA for the CDR3: TGTGCCAGTAGTACCGTTTGGCCAGATACGCAGTATTTT. This gives the protein CASSTVWPDTQYF.

The gene calls are TRBV9 and TRBJ2-2, with D perhaps matching TRBD1 (5 bases). Trimming shortened V by 8 bases and J by 1 base, and 24 bases separated the two germline ends. From germline, CDR1 is SGDLS and CDR2 YYNGEE. There are 18 residues in the CDR3. CDR3 sequence: CARPDIMRNFENTGELFF. The CDR3 DNA reads TGTGCCAGACCGGACATCATGAGGAACTTTGAGAACACCGGGGAGCTGTTTTTT. Full variable domain (outside the CDR3, taken from reference TRBV9 and TRBJ2-2): DSGVTQTPKHLITATGQRVTLRCSPRSGDLSVYWYQQSLDQGLQFLIQYYNGEERAKGNILERFSAQQFPDLHSELNLSSLELGDSALYFCARPDIMRNFENTGELFFGEGSRLTVL.

This chain joins TRBV10-3 and TRBJ2-1; 11 nucleotides line up with TRBD2. Trimming removed 6 bases from V and 1 base from J; junction bases left unmatched: 11. Germline V gene sequence: CDR1 ENHRY, CDR2 SYGVKD. The CDR3 extends over 18 amino acids. As DNA, the CDR3 is TGTGCCATCAGCCCAACTAGCGGGAGATTTAATTCCTACAATGAGCAGTTCTTC. Protein sequence: CAISPTSGRFNSYNEQFF.

The V and J genes are TRBV9 and TRBJ1-1; 7 bases agree with TRBD1. This CDR3 is built from 16 residues. The germline V gene encodes CDR1 SGDLS and CDR2 YYNGEE. The V segment lost 0 bases and the J segment 4 bases; nucleotides outside the gene matches: 9. DNA for the CDR3: TGTGCCAGCAGCGTAGGCCCCAGGGGGAGGCTCACTGAAGCTTTCTTT. Encoded protein: CASSVGPRGRLTEAFF.

The chain uses TRBV4-1 and TRBJ2-1; 8 bases line up with TRBD1. The J segment lost 2 bases and the V segment lost 4 bases, leaving 7 bases of the junction unmatched. CDR1 and CDR2 (germline): MGHRA, YSYEKL. The CDR3 is 16 amino acids. CDR3 nucleotides: TGCGCCAGCAGCCGAGAGACAGGGGCGACCTACAATGAGCAGTTCTTC. As protein: CASSRETGATYNEQFF.

The chain has TRBV14 and TRBJ2-7, with D possibly being TRBD1 (6 bases). Trimming took off 4 bases at V and 0 bases at J, with 13 bases between the two ends. This CDR3 has 15 amino acids. Germline V gene lookup returns CDR1 SGHDN and CDR2 FVKESK. This CDR3 reads CASSLIGQRSYEQYF. The CDR3 nucleotides read TGTGCCAGCAGCCTAATTGGACAGCGCTCCTACGAGCAGTACTTC.

This clone was picked up one time. The J gene is TRBJ2-1, the V gene TRBV19, with a possible D match to TRBD1 (6 bases). Germline CDR1 is LNHDA and CDR2 is SQIVND (reference sequence). There are 14 residues in the CDR3. V was cut by 3 bases and J by 10 bases, with 16 bases left in between. The CDR3 nucleotides read TGTGCCAGTAGTATTGGCAGGGGATCAGGAGAGCAGTTCTTC. Amino acid sequence: CASSIGRGSGEQFF. The full variable domain, completed using reference TRBV19 and TRBJ2-1, is DGGITQSPKYLFRKEGQNVTLSCEQNLNHDAMYWYRQDPGQGLRLIYYSQIVNDFQKGDIAEGYSVSREKKESFPLTVTSAQKNPTAFYLCASSIGRGSGEQFFGPGTRLTVL.

This clone was found a few times. The chain employs TRBV7-6 and TRBJ1-1; unclear D gene. The CDR3 extends over 14 amino acids. V lost 5 bases, J lost 0 bases, and 10 bases lay in between. From germline, CDR1 is SGHVS and CDR2 FNYEAQ. The CDR3 coding sequence is TGTGCCAGCAGCCTGCTCCAGATGAACACTGAAGCTTTCTTT. Protein product: CASSLLQMNTEAFF.

In the case of this clone: One end of the junction varies from germline; a read error may be responsible. This chain connects TRBV25-1 to TRBJ2-1; 7 positions agree with TRBD2. The CDR3 sequence is 16 residues long. Looked up from germline, CDR1 is MGHDK and CDR2 is SYGVNS. CDR3 sequence reads: CASSEFRAGLYNGQFF. In DNA form, the CDR3 reads TGTGCCAGCAGTGAATTTAGAGCGGGATTATACAATGGGCAGTTCTTC.

This clone has a single count. The V and J genes are TRBV28 and TRBJ1-1, with D hard to call. The CDR3 length is 14 residues. Germline CDR1 MDHEN, CDR2 SYDVKM. Trimming removed 4 bases at V and 0 bases at J, with 9 bases between. The CDR3 loop reads CASSSLRLNTEAFF. In DNA, the CDR3 is TGTGCCAGCAGTTCACTGAGGTTGAACACTGAAGCTTTCTTT.

V is TRBV24-1 and J is TRBJ2-3; tentatively, D is TRBD1 (5 bases). V was shortened by 7 bases and J by 1 base, with 20 bases between the two germline ends. CDR1 is KGHDR and CDR2 is SFDVKD in the germline V gene. The CDR3 spans 17 residues. The CDR3 is CATSPGQGLPGTDTQYF. DNA of the CDR3: TGTGCCACCAGCCCCGGGCAGGGTCTCCCCGGCACAGATACGCAGTATTTT.

The count of this clone is one. This sequence joins TRBV12-3 or TRBV12-4 and TRBJ2-1; D unresolved. This CDR3 spans 13 amino acids. Trimming stripped 8 bases from V and 6 bases from J, with 14 bases between. CDR3 residues: CASQSSGPNEQFF. CDR3 coding DNA: TGTGCCAGCCAATCTTCCGGTCCCAATGAGCAGTTCTTC.

This chain links TRBV2 with TRBJ1-5, with no clear D. The CDR3 is 13 residues long. V shed 0 bases and J shed 12 bases, with 12 bases lying between them. The germline V gene has CDR1 SNHLY and CDR2 FYNNEI. As DNA, the CDR3 is TGTGCCAGCAGTGAAGCGCGTCCGCCGGTCCAGCATTTT. It encodes CASSEARPPVQHF.

The chain combines TRBV5-1 with TRBJ2-3; no clear D gene. CDR3 length equals 15 residues. Germline V lookup: CDR1 SGHRS, CDR2 YFSETQ. V lost 4 bases to trimming and J lost 2 bases, with 14 bases between them. The CDR3 loop is CASSRRTETTDTQYF. The CDR3 region has the DNA TGCGCCAGCAGCCGGAGAACGGAGACCACAGATACGCAGTATTTT.

The V call is TRBV2, the J call TRBJ2-7, with TRBD2 matching over 11 bases. Looked up from germline, CDR1 is SNHLY and CDR2 is FYNNEI. V was clipped by 7 bases and J by 3 bases; unmatched bases: 8. This CDR3 is 15 amino acids long. CDR3 coding DNA: TGTGCCAGCAACCTAAGAGGGACTAGCGGCTACGAGCAGTACTTC. This translates into CASNLRGTSGYEQYF.

A single count supports this clone. The V gene is TRBV5-1, the J gene TRBJ2-1; 12 bases fit TRBD2. The V and J ends lost 0 bases and 5 bases, in that order; junction bases with no gene match: 6. CDR3 length: 17 residues. Germline values: CDR1 SGHRS, CDR2 YFSETQ. CDR3 residues: CASSLEVRTSGDNEQFF. For the CDR3, the DNA is TGCGCCAGCAGCTTGGAGGTTAGGACTAGCGGGGACAATGAGCAGTTCTTC.

This clone was observed a handful of times. The chain uses TRBV6-2 or TRBV6-3 and TRBJ2-7; TRBD2 aligns across 9 bases. Per the germline V gene, CDR1 is MNHEY and CDR2 is SVGEGT. Trimming cost V 4 bases and J 2 bases; bases outside gene matches: 15. The CDR3 extends over 18 amino acids. In DNA, the CDR3 is TGTGCCAGCAGTTCGGCCTCTCTTAGCGGGGGTTCCGCCTACGAGCAGTACTTC. As protein: CASSSASLSGGSAYEQYF.